This T cell receptor beta chain came from a study of CD8 T cells in ankylosing spondylitis. Study-wide findings and caveats: A TCR beta motif made of eight highly homologous variants seemed typical of ankylosing spondylitis blood.

In TCRdb, the 5' RACE reads were re-called with MiXCR into one record per CDR3 protein. The sample records fewer than 400,000 distinct CDR3 sequences, around 7.6% being singletons. CDR1 is LGHDT, CDR2 YNNKEL, per germline (reference sequence). Trimming took off 4 bases at V and 2 bases at J, with 10 bases between the two ends. The CDR3 has 14 residues. With respect to this clonotype: What it binds is not known.

The chain couples TRBV3-1 to TRBJ2-3, with D unresolved. Sample: blood, either unsorted or a sorted T cell fraction (not recorded which). This clonotype was obtained from a male donor with ankylosing spondylitis. This CDR3 is CASSPGPHTDTQYF. Here the CDR3 DNA reads TGTGCCAGCAGCCCAGGACCTCACACAGATACGCAGTATTTT.